The source of this TCR beta chain is a study of early T cells in non-severe SARS-CoV-2 infection. V lost 5 bases, J lost 2 bases, and 13 bases lay in between. The germline gives CDR1 MNHEY, CDR2 SMNVEV (reference sequence). This CDR3 spans 15 amino acids. Each CDR3 protein gets one entry after TCRdb re-called the 5' RACE reads with MiXCR. The sample has over 30,000 distinct CDR3 sequences, roughly 7.9% seen once. Sequenced here: whole blood, sampled at baseline. This receptor was identified in an adult who was a healthcare worker with PCR-confirmed SARS-CoV-2 infection or an uninfected control (not recorded which). The chain has TRBV27 and TRBJ2-4; either TRBD1 or TRBD2 may supply D (6 bases each). CDR3 in DNA: TGTGCCAGCAGTCCCTCCCGGGGGCCCAAAAACATTCAGTACTTC. It codes for CASSPSRGPKNIQYF.